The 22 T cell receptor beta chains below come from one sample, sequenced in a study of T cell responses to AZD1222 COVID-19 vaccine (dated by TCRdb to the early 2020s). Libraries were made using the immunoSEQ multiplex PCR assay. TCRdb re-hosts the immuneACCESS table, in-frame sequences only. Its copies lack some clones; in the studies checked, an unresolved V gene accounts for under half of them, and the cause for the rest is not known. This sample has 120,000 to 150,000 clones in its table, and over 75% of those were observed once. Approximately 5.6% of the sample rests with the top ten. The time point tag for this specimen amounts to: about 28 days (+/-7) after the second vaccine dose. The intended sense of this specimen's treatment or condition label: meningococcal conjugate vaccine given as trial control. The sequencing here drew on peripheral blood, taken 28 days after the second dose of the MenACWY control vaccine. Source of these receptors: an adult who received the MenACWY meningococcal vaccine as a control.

CDR3 in amino acids: CASSPSDSHGYTF. The CDR3, as DNA: TGTGCCAGCAGCCCCTCCGACAGCCATGGCTACACCTTC. V usage is TRBV7-6 and J usage is TRBJ1-2, with D perhaps TRBD1 (5 bases). Trimming removed 5 bases at V and 6 bases at J, with 13 bases between. In germline, CDR1 is SGHVS, CDR2 FNYEAQ. The CDR3 is 13 residues long. Variable domain in full (rest from reference TRBV7-6 and TRBJ1-2): GAGVSQSPRYKVTKRGQDVALRCDPISGHVSLYWYRQALGQGPEFLTYFNYEAQQDKSGLPNDRFSAERPEGSISTLTIQRTEQRDSAMYRCASSPSDSHGYTFGSGTRLTVV.

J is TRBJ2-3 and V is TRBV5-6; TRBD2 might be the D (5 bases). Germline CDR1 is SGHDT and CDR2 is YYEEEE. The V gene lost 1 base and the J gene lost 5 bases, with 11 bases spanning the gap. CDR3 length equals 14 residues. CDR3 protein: CASSLYPGRDTQYF. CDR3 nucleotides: TGTGCCAGCAGCTTGTACCCGGGAAGAGATACGCAGTATTTT.

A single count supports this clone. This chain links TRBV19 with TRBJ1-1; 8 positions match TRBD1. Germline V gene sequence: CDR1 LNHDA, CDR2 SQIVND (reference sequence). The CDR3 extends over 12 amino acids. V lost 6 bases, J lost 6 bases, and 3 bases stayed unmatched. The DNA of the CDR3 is TGTGCCAGTAGGATACAGGGGGCTGAAGCTTTCTTT. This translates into CASRIQGAEAFF.

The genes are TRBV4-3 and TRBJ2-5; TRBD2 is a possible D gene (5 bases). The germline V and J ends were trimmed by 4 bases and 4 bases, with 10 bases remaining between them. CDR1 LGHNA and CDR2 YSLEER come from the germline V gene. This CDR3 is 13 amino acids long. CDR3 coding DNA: TGCGCCAGCAGCCTTCGGGGAACAGAGACCCAGTACTTC. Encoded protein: CASSLRGTETQYF.

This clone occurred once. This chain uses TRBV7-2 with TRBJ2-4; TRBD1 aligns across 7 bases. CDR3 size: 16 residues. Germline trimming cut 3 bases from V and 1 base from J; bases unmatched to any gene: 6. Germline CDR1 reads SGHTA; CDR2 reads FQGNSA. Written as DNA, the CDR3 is TGTGCCAGCAGCTTTGACAGGGTAGGGGCCAAAAACATTCAGTACTTC. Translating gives CASSFDRVGAKNIQYF.

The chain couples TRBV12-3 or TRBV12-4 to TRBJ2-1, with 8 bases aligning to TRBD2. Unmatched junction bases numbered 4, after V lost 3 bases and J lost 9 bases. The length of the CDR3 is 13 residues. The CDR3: CASSFQRESEQFF. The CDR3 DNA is TGTGCCAGCAGTTTTCAGCGGGAGAGTGAGCAGTTCTTC.

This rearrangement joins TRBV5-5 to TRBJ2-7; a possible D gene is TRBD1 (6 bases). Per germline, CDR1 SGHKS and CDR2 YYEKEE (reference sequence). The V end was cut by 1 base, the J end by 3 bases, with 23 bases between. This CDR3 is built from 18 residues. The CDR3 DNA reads TGTGCCAGCAGCTTGAGGCGGAAGAGGGATACAGGGATCTACGAGCAGTACTTC. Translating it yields CASSLRRKRDTGIYEQYF.

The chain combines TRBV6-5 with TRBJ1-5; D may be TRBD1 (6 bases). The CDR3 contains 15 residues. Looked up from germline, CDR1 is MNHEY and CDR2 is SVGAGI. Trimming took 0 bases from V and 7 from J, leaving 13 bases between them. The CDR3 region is CASSYSAGGRQPQHF. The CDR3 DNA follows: TGTGCCAGCAGTTACTCGGCCGGGGGCAGGCAGCCCCAGCATTTT.

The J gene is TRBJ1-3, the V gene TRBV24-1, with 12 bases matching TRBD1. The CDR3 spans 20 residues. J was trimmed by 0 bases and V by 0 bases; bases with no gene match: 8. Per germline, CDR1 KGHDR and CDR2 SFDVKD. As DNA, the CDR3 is TGTGCCACCAGTGATTTGTTGGGACAGGGGGCTATGAGCTCTGGAAACACCATATATTTT. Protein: CATSDLLGQGAMSSGNTIYF.

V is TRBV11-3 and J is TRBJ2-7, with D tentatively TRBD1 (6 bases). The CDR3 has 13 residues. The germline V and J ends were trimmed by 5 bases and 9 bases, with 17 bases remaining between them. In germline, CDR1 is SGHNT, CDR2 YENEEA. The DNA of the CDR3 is TGTGCCAGCAGCCGGACGGCAGGGGCCGGGCAGTACTTC. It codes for CASSRTAGAGQYF. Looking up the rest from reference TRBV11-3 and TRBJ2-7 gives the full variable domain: EAGVVQSPRYKIIEKKQPVAFWCNPISGHNTLYWYLQNLGQGPELLIRYENEEAVDDSQLPKDRFSAERLKGVDSTLKIQPAELGDSAVYLCASSRTAGAGQYFGPGTRLTVT.

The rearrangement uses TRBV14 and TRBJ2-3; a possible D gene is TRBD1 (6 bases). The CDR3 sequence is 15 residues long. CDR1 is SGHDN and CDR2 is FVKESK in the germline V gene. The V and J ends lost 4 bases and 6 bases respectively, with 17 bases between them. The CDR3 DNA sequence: TGTGCCAGCAGCCTTGTACAGGGAAACGTCGATACGCAGTATTTT. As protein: CASSLVQGNVDTQYF.

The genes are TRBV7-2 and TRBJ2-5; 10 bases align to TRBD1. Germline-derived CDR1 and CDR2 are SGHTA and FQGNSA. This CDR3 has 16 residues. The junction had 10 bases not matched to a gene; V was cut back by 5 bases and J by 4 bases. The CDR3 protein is CASSRDRGRGRETQYF. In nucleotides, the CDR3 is TGTGCCAGCAGCAGAGACAGGGGGCGGGGGAGAGAGACCCAGTACTTC.

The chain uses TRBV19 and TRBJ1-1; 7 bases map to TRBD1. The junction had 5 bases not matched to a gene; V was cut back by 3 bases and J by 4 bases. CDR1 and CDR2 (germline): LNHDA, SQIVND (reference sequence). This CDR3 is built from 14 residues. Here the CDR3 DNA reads TGTGCCAGTAGTATTAAGGGGGCTGGCACTGAAGCTTTCTTT. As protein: CASSIKGAGTEAFF.

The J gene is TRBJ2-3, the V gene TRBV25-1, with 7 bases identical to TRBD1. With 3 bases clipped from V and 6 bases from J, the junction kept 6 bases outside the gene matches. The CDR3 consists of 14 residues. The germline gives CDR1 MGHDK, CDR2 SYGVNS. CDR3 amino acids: CASSDPTGADTQYF. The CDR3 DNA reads TGTGCCAGCAGTGACCCCACAGGGGCGGATACGCAGTATTTT.

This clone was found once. The CDR3 region is CASRWWGSNEKLFF. The CDR3 region has the DNA TGTGCCAGTAGATGGTGGGGCTCTAATGAAAAACTGTTTTTT. The chain uses TRBV19 and TRBJ1-4; D is perhaps TRBD1 (5 bases). V lost 6 bases and J 3 bases, leaving 11 bases between the germline ends. This CDR3 comprises 14 residues. CDR1 and CDR2 from the germline V gene are LNHDA and SQIVND (reference sequence).

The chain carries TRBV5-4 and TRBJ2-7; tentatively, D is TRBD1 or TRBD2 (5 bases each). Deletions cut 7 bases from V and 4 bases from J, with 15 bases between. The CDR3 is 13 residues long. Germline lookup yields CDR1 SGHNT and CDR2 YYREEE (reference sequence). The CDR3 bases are TGTGCCAGCCGCCGGGACCGCCTGTACGAGCAGTACTTC. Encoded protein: CASRRDRLYEQYF. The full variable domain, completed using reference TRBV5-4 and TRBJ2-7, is ETGVTQSPTHLIKTRGQQVTLRCSSQSGHNTVSWYQQALGQGPQFIFQYYREEENGRGNFPPRFSGLQFPNYSSELNVNALELDDSALYLCASRRDRLYEQYFGPGTRLTVT.

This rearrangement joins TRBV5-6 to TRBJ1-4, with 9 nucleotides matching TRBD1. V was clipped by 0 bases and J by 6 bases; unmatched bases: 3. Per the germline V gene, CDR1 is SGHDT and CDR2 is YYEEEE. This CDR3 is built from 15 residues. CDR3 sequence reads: CASSLVGDRDEKLFF. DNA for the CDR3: TGTGCCAGCAGCTTGGTCGGGGACAGGGATGAAAAACTGTTTTTT.

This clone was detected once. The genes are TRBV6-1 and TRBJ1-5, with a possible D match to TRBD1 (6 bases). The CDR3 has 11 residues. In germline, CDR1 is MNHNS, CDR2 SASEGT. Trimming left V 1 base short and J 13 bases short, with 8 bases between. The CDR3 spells CASSEGGAQHF. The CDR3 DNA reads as TGTGCCAGCAGTGAAGGGGGGGCGCAGCATTTT.

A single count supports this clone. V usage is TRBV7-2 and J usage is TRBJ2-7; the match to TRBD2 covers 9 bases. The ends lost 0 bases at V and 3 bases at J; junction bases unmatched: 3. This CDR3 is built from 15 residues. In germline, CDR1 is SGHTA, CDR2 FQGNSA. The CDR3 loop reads CASSLALAGLYEQYF. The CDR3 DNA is TGTGCCAGCAGCTTAGCGCTAGCGGGACTCTACGAGCAGTACTTC.

The DNA of the CDR3 is TGTGCCAGTATAGACAGGGCGGGCAATCAGCCCCAGCATTTT. It translates to CASIDRAGNQPQHF. The genes are TRBV19 and TRBJ1-5, with TRBD1 matching 7 bases. This CDR3 comprises 14 residues. Germline V lookup: CDR1 LNHDA, CDR2 SQIVND (reference sequence). The V gene end was trimmed by 7 bases and the J gene end by 2 bases; junction bases not matched to a gene: 5.

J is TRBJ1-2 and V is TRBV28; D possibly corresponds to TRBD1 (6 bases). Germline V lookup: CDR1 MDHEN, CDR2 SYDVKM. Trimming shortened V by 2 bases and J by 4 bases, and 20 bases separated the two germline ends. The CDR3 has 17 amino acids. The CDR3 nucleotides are TGTGCCAGCAGTTTAGCAGGCTATAGGGGGGCCTCCTATGGCTACACCTTC. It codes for CASSLAGYRGASYGYTF.

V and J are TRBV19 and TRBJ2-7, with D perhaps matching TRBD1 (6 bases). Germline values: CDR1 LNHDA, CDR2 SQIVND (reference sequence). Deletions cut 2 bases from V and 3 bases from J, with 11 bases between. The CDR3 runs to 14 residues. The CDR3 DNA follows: TGTGCCAGTAGTATACAGGGGCCCAACTACGAGCAGTACTTC. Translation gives CASSIQGPNYEQYF.